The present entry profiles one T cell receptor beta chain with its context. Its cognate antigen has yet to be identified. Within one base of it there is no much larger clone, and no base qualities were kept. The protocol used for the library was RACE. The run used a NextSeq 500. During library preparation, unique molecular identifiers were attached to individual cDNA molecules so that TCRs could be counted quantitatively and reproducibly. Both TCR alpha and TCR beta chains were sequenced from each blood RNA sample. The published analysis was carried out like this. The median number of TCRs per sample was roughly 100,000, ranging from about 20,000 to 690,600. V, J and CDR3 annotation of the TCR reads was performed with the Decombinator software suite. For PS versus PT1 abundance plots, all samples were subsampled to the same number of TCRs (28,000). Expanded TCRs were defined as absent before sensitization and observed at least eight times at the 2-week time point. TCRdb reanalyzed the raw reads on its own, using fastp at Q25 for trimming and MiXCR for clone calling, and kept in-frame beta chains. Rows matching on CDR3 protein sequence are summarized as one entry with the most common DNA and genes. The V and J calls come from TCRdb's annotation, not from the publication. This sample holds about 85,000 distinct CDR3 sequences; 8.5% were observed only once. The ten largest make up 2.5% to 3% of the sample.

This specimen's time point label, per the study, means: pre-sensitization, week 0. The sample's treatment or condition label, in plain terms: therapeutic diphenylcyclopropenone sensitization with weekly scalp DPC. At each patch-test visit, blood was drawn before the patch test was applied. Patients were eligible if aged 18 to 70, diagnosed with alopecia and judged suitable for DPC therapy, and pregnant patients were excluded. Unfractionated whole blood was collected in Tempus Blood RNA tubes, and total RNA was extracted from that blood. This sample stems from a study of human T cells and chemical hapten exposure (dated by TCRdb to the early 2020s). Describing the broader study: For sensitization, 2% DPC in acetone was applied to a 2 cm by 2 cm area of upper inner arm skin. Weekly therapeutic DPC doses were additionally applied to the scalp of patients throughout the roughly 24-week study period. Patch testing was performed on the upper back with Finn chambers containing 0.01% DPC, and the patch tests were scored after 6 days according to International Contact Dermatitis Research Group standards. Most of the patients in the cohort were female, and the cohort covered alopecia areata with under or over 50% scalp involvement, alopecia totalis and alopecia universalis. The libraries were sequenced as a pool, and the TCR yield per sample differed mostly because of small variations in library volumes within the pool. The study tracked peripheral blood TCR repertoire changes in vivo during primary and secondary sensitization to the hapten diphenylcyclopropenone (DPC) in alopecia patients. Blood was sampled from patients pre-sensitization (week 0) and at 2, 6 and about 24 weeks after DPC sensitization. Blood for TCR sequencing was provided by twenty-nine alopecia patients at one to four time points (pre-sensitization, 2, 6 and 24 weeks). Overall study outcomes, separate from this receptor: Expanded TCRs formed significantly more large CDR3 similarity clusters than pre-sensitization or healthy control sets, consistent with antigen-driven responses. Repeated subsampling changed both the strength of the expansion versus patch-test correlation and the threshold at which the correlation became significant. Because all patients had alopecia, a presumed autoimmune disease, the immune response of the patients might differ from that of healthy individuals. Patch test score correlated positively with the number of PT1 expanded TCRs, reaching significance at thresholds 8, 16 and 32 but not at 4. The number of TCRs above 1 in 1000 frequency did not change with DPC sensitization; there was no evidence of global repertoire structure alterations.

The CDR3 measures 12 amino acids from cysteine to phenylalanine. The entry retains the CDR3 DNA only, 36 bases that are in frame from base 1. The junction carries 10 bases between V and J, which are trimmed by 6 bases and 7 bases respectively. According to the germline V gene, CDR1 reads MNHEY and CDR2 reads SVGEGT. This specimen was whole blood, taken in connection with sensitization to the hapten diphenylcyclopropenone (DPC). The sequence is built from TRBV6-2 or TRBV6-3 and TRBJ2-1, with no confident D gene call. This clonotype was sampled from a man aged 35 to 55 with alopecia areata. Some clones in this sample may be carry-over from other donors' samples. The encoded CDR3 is CASSLTANEQFF. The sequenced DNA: TGTGCCAGCAGCTTGACGGCAAATGAGCAGTTCTTC.